This T cell receptor beta chain was identified during a study of T cell changes during pregnancy in multiple sclerosis. This table comes from immunoSEQ multiplex PCR, and its TCRdb copy is limited to in-frame clones, with some not included. The sample lists approximately 35,000 clones; over 80% were seen once. In germline, CDR1 is KGHSH, CDR2 LQKENI. Trimming removed 0 bases from V and 4 bases from J, with 6 bases in between. There are 13 residues in the CDR3. The chain uses TRBV18 and TRBJ2-5; no reliable D call. The specimen comprised CD4+ T cells from peripheral blood mononuclear cells, sampled in the third trimester of pregnancy. The clonotype comes from a female donor in good health, enrolled as a control in a pregnancy study. The CDR3 protein is CASSPPPRETQYF. CDR3 in DNA: TGTGCCAGCTCACCACCCCCCCGAGAGACCCAGTACTTC.